The clone carrying this T cell receptor (beta chain) was seen many times. Its target is not known. The sample is drawn from a study of T cell repertoires in cytomegalovirus infection. Study findings and constraints: Clonotype analysis showed dominance of the ex vivo response by HLA-C-restricted CMV-specific TCR beta clonotypes.

MiXCR was run by TCRdb on the reads, yielding one entry per CDR3 protein. The sample has 210,000 or so distinct CDR3 sequences; under 8.5% are singletons. This CDR3 spans 16 amino acids. Germline V gene data show CDR1 as SGHAT and CDR2 as FQNNGV. The junction had 8 bases not matched to a gene; V was cut back by 3 bases and J by 4 bases. This chain joins TRBV11-2 and TRBJ2-1, with 8 bases aligning to TRBD1. The receptor's source is a human donor in good health (CMV status not recorded). Some clones in this sample may be carry-over from other donors' samples. The sample was PBMCs. CDR3 amino acids: CASSFMTGDLYNEQFF. The CDR3 nucleotides are TGTGCCAGCAGCTTCATGACAGGGGACCTTTACAATGAGCAGTTCTTC.